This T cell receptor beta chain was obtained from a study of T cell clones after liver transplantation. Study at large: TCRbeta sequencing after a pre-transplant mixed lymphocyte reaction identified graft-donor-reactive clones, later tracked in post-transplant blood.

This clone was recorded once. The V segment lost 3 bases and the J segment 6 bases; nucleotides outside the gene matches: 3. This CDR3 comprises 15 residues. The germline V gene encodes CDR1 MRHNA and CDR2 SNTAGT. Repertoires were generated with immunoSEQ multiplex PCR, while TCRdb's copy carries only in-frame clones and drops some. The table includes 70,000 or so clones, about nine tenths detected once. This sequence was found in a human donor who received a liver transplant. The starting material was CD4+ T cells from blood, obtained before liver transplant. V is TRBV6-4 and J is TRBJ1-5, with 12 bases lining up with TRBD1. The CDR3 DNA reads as TGTGCCAGCAGTGAAGGGACAGGGGGCCGTCAGCCCCAGCATTTT. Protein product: CASSEGTGGRQPQHF.